This entry concerns a single TCR beta chain. The sample originates from a study of blood T cell repertoires in COVID-19. Original methodology: Estimated nucleated cell counts came from reference gene primer amplification. Measured with immunoSEQ multiplex PCR; TCRdb has only the in-frame clones, and not every one. V and J calls and clone size are as listed in that table; D and trimming were resolved from the DNA. The sample has 400,000 to 450,000 clones; around 88% are singletons. The sequence derives from a woman aged 50 to 60 with COVID-19, enrolled during active disease. Sequencing was performed on peripheral blood.

CDR3 nucleotides: TGCGCCAGCAGCTTGGGTGGGACAGGCCCTAGCTCCTATAATTCACCCCTCCACTTT. Amino acid sequence: CASSLGGTGPSSYNSPLHF. The chain uses TRBV5-1 and TRBJ1-6; 8 nucleotides align to TRBD1. The CDR3 totals 19 residues. Unmatched junction bases numbered 8, after V lost 0 bases and J lost 0 bases. CDR1 and CDR2 from the germline V gene are SGHRS and YFSETQ.